The source of this T cell receptor beta chain is a study of control samples from healthy donors and cancer patients. This clone occurred once. The assay was immunoSEQ multiplex PCR, and TCRdb's table has in-frame clones only and misses some. The table lists 100,000 to 150,000 clones, around 90% of them singletons. The receptor's source is a man aged 18 to 30 in good health. Sequenced: blood.

CDR3 nucleotides: TGTGCCAGCAGTAACCCCGGGGCGGGAAGGTACGAGCAGTACTTC. Residues: CASSNPGAGRYEQYF. This chain links TRBV27 with TRBJ2-7; possibly TRBD2 for D (6 bases). V was pared by 5 bases and J by 4 bases, with 18 bases between. Germline lookup yields CDR1 MNHEY and CDR2 SMNVEV (reference sequence). The length of the CDR3 is 15 residues.